The table lists the clone carrying this T cell receptor (beta chain) with a few counts. Its antigen is currently unknown. Treatment defined: approximately 9-day PBMC culture with coronavirus spike peptide pools or control peptides (ViraFEST assay). Expanded clonotypes were found by TCR sequencing after peptide-pool stimulation (ViraFEST). This entry belongs to a study of vaccination and CD4 T cells after COVID-19. The germline V gene has CDR1 SGHRS and CDR2 YFSETQ. This CDR3 contains 12 residues. V lost 4 bases and J lost 7; bases outside the gene matches: 3. Sequenced with the Oncomine TCR Beta short-read assay was DNA taken from cultured CD4+ T cells. TCRdb re-derived calls from the PCR reads in MiXCR, one entry per CDR3 protein. The table lists approximately 20,000 distinct CDR3 sequences, approximately 42% of them singletons.

Sequenced material: CD4+ T cells from blood, cultured in vitro, taken before SARS-CoV-2 vaccination. The chain recombines TRBV5-1 with TRBJ1-2; 8 nucleotides agree with TRBD1. This receptor was obtained from a human donor who received a COVID-19 vaccine. CDR3 residues: CASSATGGGYTF. The CDR3 DNA follows: TGCGCCAGCAGCGCTACAGGGGGTGGCTACACCTTC.